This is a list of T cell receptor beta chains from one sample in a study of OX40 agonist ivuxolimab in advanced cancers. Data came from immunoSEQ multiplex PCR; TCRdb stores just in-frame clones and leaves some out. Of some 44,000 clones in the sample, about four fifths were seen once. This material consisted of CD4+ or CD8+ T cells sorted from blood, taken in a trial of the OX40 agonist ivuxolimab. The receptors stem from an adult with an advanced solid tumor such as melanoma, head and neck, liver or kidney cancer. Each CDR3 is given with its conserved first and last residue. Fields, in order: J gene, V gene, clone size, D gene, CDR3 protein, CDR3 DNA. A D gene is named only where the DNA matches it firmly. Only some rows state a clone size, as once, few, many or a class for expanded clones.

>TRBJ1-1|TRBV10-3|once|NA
CAIRMGTNTEAFF
TGTGCCATCAGAATGGGGACTAACACTGAAGCTTTCTTT
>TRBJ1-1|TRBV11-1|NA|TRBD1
CASSLTGGLEAFF
TGTGCCAGCAGCTTAACAGGGGGCCTTGAAGCTTTCTTT
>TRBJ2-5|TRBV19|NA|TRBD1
CASSATGGAETQYF
TGTGCCAGTAGTGCGACAGGGGGCGCAGAGACCCAGTACTTC
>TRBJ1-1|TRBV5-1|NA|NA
CASSLGGPGNTEAFF
TGCGCCAGCAGCCTCGGGGGGCCGGGGAACACTGAAGCTTTCTTT
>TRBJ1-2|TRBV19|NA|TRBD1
CASSPGTGGTDYGYTF
TGTGCCAGTAGTCCCGGGACAGGGGGAACGGACTATGGCTACACCTTC
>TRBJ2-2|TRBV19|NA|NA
CASSMAGTAGELFF
TGTGCCAGTAGTATGGCAGGGACGGCCGGGGAGCTGTTTTTT
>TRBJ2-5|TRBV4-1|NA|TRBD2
CASSQGLAGVVEETQYF
TGCGCCAGCAGCCAAGGACTAGCGGGAGTGGTAGAGGAGACCCAGTACTTC
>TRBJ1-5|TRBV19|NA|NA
CASTLKGQFSNQPQHF
TGTGCCAGTACCCTTAAAGGACAGTTTAGCAATCAGCCCCAGCATTTT
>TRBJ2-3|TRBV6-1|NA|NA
CASIMGFTDTQYF
TGTGCCAGCATTATGGGCTTCACAGATACGCAGTATTTT
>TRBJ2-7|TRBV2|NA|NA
CASSRDRYYEQYF
TGTGCCAGCAGCCGGGACCGCTACTACGAGCAGTACTTC
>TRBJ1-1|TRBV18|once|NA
CASSPTLLGRAEAFF
TGTGCCAGCTCACCAACGCTTCTCGGAAGGGCTGAAGCTTTCTTT
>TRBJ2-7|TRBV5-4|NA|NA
CASSLQGTYEQYF
TGTGCCAGCAGTTTACAGGGTACCTACGAGCAGTACTTC
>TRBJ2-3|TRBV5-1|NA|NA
CASSLRQGFSHSPTDTQYF
TGCGCCAGCAGCTTAAGGCAGGGATTCTCACACTCCCCCACAGATACGCAGTATTTT
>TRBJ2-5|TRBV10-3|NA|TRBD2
CASRGSGSPLETQYF
TGTGCCAGCCGGGGTAGCGGGAGCCCTCTAGAGACCCAGTACTTC
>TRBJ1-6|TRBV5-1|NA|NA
CASSLETTHGSPLHF
TGCGCCAGCAGCTTGGAAACGACCCACGGTTCACCCCTCCACTTT
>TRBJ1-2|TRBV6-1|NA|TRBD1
CASSEAGQGMFGYTF
TGTGCCAGCAGTGAAGCCGGACAGGGAATGTTTGGCTACACCTTC
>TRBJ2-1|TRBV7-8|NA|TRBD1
CASSIRQGAPGNEQFF
TGTGCCAGCAGCATACGACAGGGGGCGCCCGGCAATGAGCAGTTCTTC
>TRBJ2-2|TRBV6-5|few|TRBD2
CASLPSGSYTGELFF
TGTGCCAGCCTCCCCAGCGGGAGTTACACCGGGGAGCTGTTTTTT
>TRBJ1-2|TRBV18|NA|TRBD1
CASSPGTGNYGYTF
TGTGCCAGCTCACCTGGGACAGGGAACTATGGCTACACCTTC
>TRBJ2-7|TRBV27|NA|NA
CASSLSAGYEQYF
TGTGCCAGCAGCCTATCGGCGGGGTACGAGCAGTACTTC
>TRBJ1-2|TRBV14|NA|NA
CASRTDGYTF
TGTGCCAGCAGGACCGATGGCTACACCTTC
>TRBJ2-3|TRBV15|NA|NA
CATSSGLGSTTDTQYF
TGTGCCACCAGCAGCGGACTCGGGTCCACCACAGATACGCAGTATTTT
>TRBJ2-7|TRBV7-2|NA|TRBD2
CASSLGLAVTYEQYF
TGTGCCAGCAGCTTAGGACTAGCGGTAACCTACGAGCAGTACTTC
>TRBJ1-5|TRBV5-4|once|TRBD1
CASSQDRDRGNQPQHF
TGCGCCAGCAGCCAAGACAGGGACAGGGGCAATCAGCCCCAGCATTTT
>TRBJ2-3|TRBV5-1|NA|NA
CASSLEPNDHGTDTQYF
TGCGCCAGCAGCCTGGAACCTAATGATCACGGCACAGATACGCAGTATTTT
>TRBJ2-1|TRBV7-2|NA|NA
CASSLGAASHREQFF
TGTGCCAGCAGCTTAGGGGCTGCCAGCCACAGGGAGCAGTTCTTC
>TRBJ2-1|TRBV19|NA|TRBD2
CASSRSSGYNEQFF
TGTGCCAGTAGTCGGTCTAGCGGCTACAATGAGCAGTTCTTC
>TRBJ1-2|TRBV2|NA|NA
CASSGTGPGGGYTF
TGTGCCAGCAGTGGAACAGGGCCTGGAGGAGGCTACACCTTC
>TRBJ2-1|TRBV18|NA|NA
CASYPSLLEGFEQFF
TGTGCCAGCTATCCGAGCTTATTAGAGGGCTTTGAGCAGTTCTTC
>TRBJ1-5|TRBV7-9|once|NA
CASSVGGDNQPQHF
TGTGCCAGCAGCGTAGGGGGGGACAATCAGCCCCAGCATTTT
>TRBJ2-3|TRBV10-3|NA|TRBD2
CAISLAGGLDTQYF
TGTGCCATCAGCCTAGCGGGAGGTTTAGATACGCAGTATTTT
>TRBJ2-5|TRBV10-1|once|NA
CASSDGTGPQETQYF
TGCGCCAGCAGTGATGGCACAGGGCCTCAAGAGACCCAGTACTTC
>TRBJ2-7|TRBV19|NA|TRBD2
CASSERVVAGVRYEQYF
TGTGCCAGTAGTGAACGAGTAGTAGCGGGAGTACGCTACGAGCAGTACTTC
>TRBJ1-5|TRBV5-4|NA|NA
CASSLAFGGQPQHF
TGTGCCAGCAGCTTGGCCTTCGGGGGACAGCCCCAGCATTTT
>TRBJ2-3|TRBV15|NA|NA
CATSRVGQRTDTQYF
TGTGCCACCAGCCGAGTCGGGCAGCGCACAGATACGCAGTATTTT
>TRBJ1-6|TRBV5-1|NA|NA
CASRGPDNSPLHF
TGCGCCAGCAGAGGGCCCGATAATTCACCCCTCCACTTT
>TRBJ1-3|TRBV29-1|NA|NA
CSVEDSFSGNTIYF
TGCAGCGTTGAGGACAGCTTCTCTGGAAACACCATATATTTT
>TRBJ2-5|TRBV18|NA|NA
CASSPPPGVRETQYF
TGTGCCAGCTCACCACCTCCAGGGGTAAGAGAGACCCAGTACTTC
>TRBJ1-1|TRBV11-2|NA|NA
CASSSSVEAFF
TGTGCCAGCAGCTCTAGTGTTGAAGCTTTCTTT
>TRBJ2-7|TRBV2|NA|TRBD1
CASRGTGLDEQYF
TGTGCCAGCAGGGGGACAGGGCTCGACGAGCAGTACTTC
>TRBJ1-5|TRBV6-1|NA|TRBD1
CASSVTGNNQPQHF
TGTGCCAGCAGCGTGACAGGGAACAATCAGCCCCAGCATTTT
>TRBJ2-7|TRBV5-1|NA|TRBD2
CATSPSGEHYEQYF
TGCGCCACCAGCCCTAGCGGAGAACACTACGAGCAGTACTTC
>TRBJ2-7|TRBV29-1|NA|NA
CSVESRAASYEQYF
TGCAGCGTTGAATCTCGGGCAGCCTCCTACGAGCAGTACTTC
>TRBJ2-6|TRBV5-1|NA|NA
CASSLTASGANVLTF
TGCGCCAGCAGCTTGACAGCCTCTGGGGCCAACGTCCTGACTTTC
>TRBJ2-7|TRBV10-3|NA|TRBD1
CAISLRDRAYEQYF
TGTGCCATCAGCCTCCGCGACAGGGCCTACGAGCAGTACTTC
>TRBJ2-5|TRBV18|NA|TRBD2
CASSPGLAGGSETQYF
TGTGCCAGCTCACCAGGACTAGCGGGAGGTAGTGAGACCCAGTACTTC
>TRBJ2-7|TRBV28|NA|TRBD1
CASRQGTGEQYF
TGTGCCAGCCGACAGGGGACCGGCGAGCAGTACTTC
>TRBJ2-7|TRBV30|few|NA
CAWSVRGMRSSYEQYF
TGTGCCTGGAGTGTACGCGGCATGCGCAGCTCCTACGAGCAGTACTTC
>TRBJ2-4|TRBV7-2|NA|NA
CASSWVVKNIQYF
TGTGCCAGCAGCTGGGTCGTGAAAAACATTCAGTACTTC
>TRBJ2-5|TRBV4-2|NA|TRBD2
CASSQELAGGPSTETQYF
TGTGCCAGCAGCCAAGAGCTAGCGGGAGGGCCCTCAACGGAGACCCAGTACTTC
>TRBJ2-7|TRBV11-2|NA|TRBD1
CASSPIGRGRGTTYEQYF
TGTGCCAGCAGCCCGATAGGCAGGGGGCGCGGAACCACCTACGAGCAGTACTTC
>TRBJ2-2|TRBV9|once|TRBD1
CASSVTPQGGTGELFF
TGTGCCAGCAGCGTAACCCCACAGGGGGGCACCGGGGAGCTGTTTTTT